This T cell receptor beta chain derives from a study of cytomegalovirus exposure and HLA in healthy donors. Study-wide findings and caveats: A prior analysis recorded that most TCR beta V segments were productive about 87% or about 30% of the time. The study designated roughly 150 TCR beta chains cytomegalovirus-associated. Across all donors, roughly uniform sequencing depth was an assumption of the presence/absence analyses.

The CDR3 extends over 14 amino acids. Researchers ran the PCR with 60 Vbeta and 13 Jbeta primers. Data came from immunoSEQ multiplex PCR; TCRdb stores just in-frame clones and leaves some out. The profile shows approximately 100,000 clones, 79% of them singletons. Concerning this clone itself: Its antigen is still unknown.

The chain couples TRBV1 to TRBJ1-6; the table's D call TRBD1 went unverified against the DNA. TRBV1 is a pseudogene segment. The sequenced material came from PBMCs. This receptor was obtained from a woman in her 40s in good health and CMV-seronegative. CDR3 sequence (DNA): TGCACCAGCAGCCAGGGACAGGGGGGATCACCCCTCCACTTT. Translating gives CTSSQGQGGSPLHF.